Each of the 25 T cell receptor beta chains below was sequenced from the same sample in a study of T cells in localized non-small cell lung cancer (TCRdb year 2020). The protocol used for the library was the immunoSEQ multiplex PCR assay. TCRdb stores this immuneACCESS table with in-frame sequences only. Part of the clones is absent; in the studies checked, under half of the shortfall reflects unresolved V genes, and no reason is known for the rest. The sample data list tens of thousands of clones, and 80% of these were observed just once. The ten largest clones add up to 8% to 10% of the sample. The source material was peripheral blood, sampled before any cancer treatment. All receptors come from an older female donor with stage I lung adenocarcinoma.

This clone is a singleton in its sample. This chain uses TRBV10-3 with TRBJ1-3; D remains unclear. V was trimmed by 6 bases and J by 4 bases, leaving 10 bases between them. The CDR3 has 13 amino acids. Germline CDR1 and CDR2: ENHRY and SYGVKD. CDR3 protein: CAIREETGNTIYF. CDR3 bases: TGTGCCATCAGGGAAGAGACAGGAAACACCATATATTTT.

V usage is TRBV5-6 and J usage is TRBJ2-3; TRBD2 matches at 10 bases. The CDR3 is made up of 15 amino acids. Looked up from germline, CDR1 is SGHDT and CDR2 is YYEEEE. V lost 2 bases, J lost 3 bases, and 3 bases stayed unmatched. In DNA form, the CDR3 reads TGTGCCAGCAGCTTACATAGCGGGAGGACAGATACGCAGTATTTT. Its translation: CASSLHSGRTDTQYF.

This clone was detected a few times. The V gene is TRBV6-1, the J gene TRBJ1-1; 7 bases are shared with TRBD1. Germline V lookup: CDR1 MNHNS, CDR2 SASEGT. V was pared by 5 bases and J by 6 bases, with 9 bases of the junction left unmatched. The length of the CDR3 is 14 residues. CDR3 nucleotides: TGTGCCAGCAGTACAGGGGCGGGAGTGGCTGAAGCTTTCTTT. Translation: CASSTGAGVAEAFF.

The rearrangement joins TRBV7-2 to TRBJ1-2; D is unresolved. This CDR3 is built from 14 residues. V was cut by 6 bases and J by 7 bases, with 18 bases left in between. Germline values: CDR1 SGHTA, CDR2 FQGNSA. Here the CDR3 DNA reads TGTGCCAGCAGACCCCCGGAACTACGAGGTGGCTACACCTTC. It codes for CASRPPELRGGYTF.

This clone was seen more than once but under ten times. The rearrangement joins TRBV14 to TRBJ1-4; maybe TRBD1 (5 bases). Germline lookup yields CDR1 SGHDN and CDR2 FVKESK. The length of the CDR3 is 14 residues. V shed 8 bases and J shed 5 bases, with 15 bases lying between them. The CDR3 is CASGPGVTNEKLFF. CDR3 in DNA: TGTGCCAGCGGACCGGGGGTAACCAATGAAAAACTGTTTTTT.

The chain employs TRBV13 and TRBJ2-1; 9 bases fit TRBD2. The CDR3 length is 17 residues. J was trimmed by 5 bases and V by 7 bases; bases with no gene match: 15. Germline V CDR1 and CDR2: PRHDT, FYEKMQ (reference sequence). The chain's CDR3 is CASTLTGVAGVNNEQFF. The CDR3 nucleotides are TGTGCCAGCACCCTCACCGGGGTAGCGGGGGTAAACAATGAGCAGTTCTTC. The full variable domain, rest sourced from reference TRBV13 and TRBJ2-1, is AAGVIQSPRHLIKEKRETATLKCYPIPRHDTVYWYQQGPGQDPQFLISFYEKMQSDKGSIPDRFSAQQFSDYHSELNMSSLELGDSALYFCASTLTGVAGVNNEQFFGPGTRLTVL.

The rearrangement links TRBV15 to TRBJ2-2; tentative D call: TRBD1 (5 bases). The germline gives CDR1 LNHNV, CDR2 YYDKDF (reference sequence). The CDR3 runs to 16 residues. Between the trimmed V and J ends, which lost 5 bases and 0 bases, there was a span of 13 bases. In DNA form, the CDR3 reads TGTGCCACCAGCCCTCCCGAGACAGCGAACACCGGGGAGCTGTTTTTT. Amino acids: CATSPPETANTGELFF.

The V gene is TRBV29-1, the J gene TRBJ1-1; D is unresolved. Germline V gene sequence: CDR1 SQVTM, CDR2 ANQGSEA. The CDR3 runs to 14 residues. With 0 bases removed from V and 2 bases from J, the gap between germline ends came to 10 bases. For the CDR3, the DNA is TGCAGCGTTGAAGAGGGATGGCGTAACACTGAAGCTTTCTTT. This gives the protein CSVEEGWRNTEAFF.

The V and J genes are TRBV7-2 and TRBJ1-3, with D perhaps matching TRBD1 (5 bases). With 1 base removed from V and 0 bases from J, the gap between germline ends came to 13 bases. This CDR3 region has 17 residues. Germline V gene lookup returns CDR1 SGHTA and CDR2 FQGNSA. The CDR3 nucleotides read TGTGCCAGCAGCTTAGGGGGACGGTCGCACTCTGGAAACACCATATATTTT. This encodes CASSLGGRSHSGNTIYF.

The V and J genes are TRBV29-1 and TRBJ1-4, with D unresolved. The CDR3 extends over 14 amino acids. In germline, CDR1 is SQVTM, CDR2 ANQGSEA. V was clipped by 6 bases and J by 7 bases, with 18 bases between them. The CDR3 coding sequence is TGCAGCGTGTTGGACGGAGACTTGGGTGAAAAACTGTTTTTT. Amino acid sequence: CSVLDGDLGEKLFF.

This chain uses TRBV28 with TRBJ1-1; 7 nucleotides match TRBD1. V dropped 7 bases and J dropped 4; count of bases not matched to a gene: 6. This CDR3 contains 13 residues. From germline, CDR1 is MDHEN and CDR2 SYDVKM. CDR3 sequence (DNA): TGTGCCAGCACCACCAACAGGGGCACTGAAGCTTTCTTT. Its translation: CASTTNRGTEAFF.

The chain recombines TRBV9 with TRBJ1-1; 7 bases align to TRBD1. CDR1 is SGDLS, CDR2 YYNGEE, per germline. The CDR3 covers 16 residues. Trimming took 4 bases from V and 1 from J; bases not matched to a gene: 10. CDR3 amino acids: CASSPRGGQANTEAFF. The CDR3 nucleotides are TGTGCCAGCAGCCCCAGAGGAGGACAGGCGAACACTGAAGCTTTCTTT.

V gene TRBV4-3 combines with J gene TRBJ1-3, with 7 bases identical to TRBD1. The CDR3 covers 16 residues. CDR1 is LGHNA and CDR2 is YSLEER in the germline V gene. V was pared by 5 bases and J by 0 bases, with 7 bases of the junction left unmatched. The DNA of the CDR3 is TGCGCCAGCAGCGCCGGGACAGCTGTCTCTGGAAACACCATATATTTT. Protein product: CASSAGTAVSGNTIYF.

The chain carries TRBV5-6 and TRBJ2-3; 12 bases are shared with TRBD2. This CDR3 spans 16 amino acids. The V gene end was trimmed by 4 bases and the J gene end by 2 bases; junction bases not matched to a gene: 5. Germline V gives CDR1 SGHDT, CDR2 YYEEEE. DNA for the CDR3: TGTGCCAGCAGCCCTGGACTAGCGGGATTCACAGATACGCAGTATTTT. It translates to CASSPGLAGFTDTQYF.

The chain has TRBV5-4 and TRBJ2-6; D may be TRBD2 (5 bases). Looked up from germline, CDR1 is SGHNT and CDR2 is YYREEE (reference sequence). There are 15 residues in the CDR3. V was clipped by 4 bases and J by 0 bases, with 8 bases between them. CDR3 DNA: TGTGCCAGCAGCCTGGACTCCTCTGGGGCCAACGTCCTGACTTTC. Translating gives CASSLDSSGANVLTF.

This clone is a singleton in its sample. The chain joins TRBV11-2 to TRBJ2-6; TRBD1 might be the D (7 bases). The CDR3 length is 14 residues. Looked up from germline, CDR1 is SGHAT and CDR2 is FQNNGV. Between the trimmed V and J ends, which lost 1 base and 13 bases, there was a span of 14 bases. The CDR3 coding sequence is TGTGCCAGCAGCTTAGCGACAGGGACTCGAGTCCTGACTTTC. Amino acid sequence: CASSLATGTRVLTF.

This rearrangement joins TRBV15 to TRBJ2-5; TRBD1 matches 9 bases. Germline lookup yields CDR1 LNHNV and CDR2 YYDKDF (reference sequence). With V trimmed by 1 base and J by 4 bases, 10 bases remained unmatched. This CDR3 contains 17 residues. The CDR3 protein is CATSRAPGTGTGETQYF. In nucleotides, the CDR3 is TGTGCCACCAGCAGAGCCCCCGGGACAGGGACGGGAGAGACCCAGTACTTC.

CDR3 protein: CASKPSLEGGNQPQHF. CDR3 DNA: TGTGCCAGCAAACCCTCCCTTGAAGGCGGCAATCAGCCCCAGCATTTT. This sequence joins TRBV27 and TRBJ1-5; D remains ambiguous. Germline CDR1 MNHEY, CDR2 SMNVEV (reference sequence). CDR3 size: 16 residues. V was clipped by 7 bases and J by 2 bases, with 18 bases between them.

This chain connects TRBV7-9 to TRBJ2-2; D remains unclear. CDR1 and CDR2 (germline): SEHNR, FQNEAQ (reference sequence). CDR3 length: 13 residues. V was pared by 0 bases and J by 6 bases, with 5 bases between. The CDR3 region is CASSLASPGELFF. The DNA of the CDR3 is TGTGCCAGCAGCTTAGCATCCCCCGGGGAGCTGTTTTTT.

The V and J genes are TRBV11-3 and TRBJ2-1, with TRBD2 identical over 11 bases. The CDR3 spans 15 residues. Germline loops: CDR1 SGHNT, CDR2 YENEEA. V shed 1 base, J shed 6 bases, and the junction held 2 bases outside the gene matches. The DNA for the CDR3 is TGTGCCAGCAGCTTAGGGGGACTAGCGGCCAATGAGCAGTTCTTC. This sequence encodes CASSLGGLAANEQFF.

A single count supports this clone. The V call is TRBV5-6, the J call TRBJ1-6; tentatively, D is TRBD1 (6 bases). This CDR3 comprises 16 residues. V was trimmed by 3 bases and J by 7 bases, leaving 17 bases between them. From germline, CDR1 is SGHDT and CDR2 YYEEEE. CDR3 protein: CASSSLGAGRNSPLHF. Written as DNA, the CDR3 is TGTGCCAGCAGCTCCCTGGGGGCAGGGAGAAATTCACCCCTCCACTTT.

The genes are TRBV7-8 and TRBJ1-2; D gene unclear. V lost 2 bases to trimming and J lost 2 bases, with 15 bases between them. Germline lookup yields CDR1 SGHVS and CDR2 FQNEAQ. The CDR3 contains 16 residues. CDR3 region: CASSLRRPDGNYGYTF. CDR3 nucleotide sequence: TGTGCCAGCAGCTTACGTCGGCCCGATGGGAACTATGGCTACACCTTC.

The V call is TRBV5-1, the J call TRBJ2-1; weak D call: TRBD2 (5 bases). The CDR3 has 14 residues. The germline CDR1 and CDR2 sequences are SGHRS and YFSETQ. V dropped 6 bases and J dropped 2 bases, with 12 bases sitting between them. CDR3 amino acids: CASTLSGTYNEQFF. The CDR3 DNA sequence: TGCGCCAGCACTCTATCGGGGACCTACAATGAGCAGTTCTTC.

The chain employs TRBV7-2 and TRBJ2-1, with TRBD2 matching over 8 bases. This CDR3 has 16 residues. The V gene end was trimmed by 4 bases and the J gene end by 2 bases; junction bases not matched to a gene: 7. Germline V gene data show CDR1 as SGHTA and CDR2 as FQGNSA. As DNA, the CDR3 is TGTGCCAGCAGCTCCTCGGGGGGGGCACCCTACAATGAGCAGTTCTTC. Protein: CASSSSGGAPYNEQFF.

The V call is TRBV6-5, the J call TRBJ1-2, with 7 bases identical to TRBD1. From germline, CDR1 is MNHEY and CDR2 SVGAGI. J was trimmed by 4 bases and V by 6 bases; bases with no gene match: 5. The CDR3 is 13 amino acids. CDR3 bases: TGTGCCAGCAGCCAAGACAGGGTCTATGGCTACACCTTC. It translates to CASSQDRVYGYTF.